The next 27 T cell receptor beta chains were all read from a single sample in a study of post-analysis software for immune sequencing data. The library was made from cDNA and included unique molecular identifiers. TCRdb processed the PCR reads anew with MiXCR; each CDR3 protein has one entry. In the table there are roughly 160,000 distinct CDR3 sequences, roughly 40% of which are singletons. The sequenced sample was blood, obtained after autologous hematopoietic stem cell transplantation. The receptor source for this set is a girl aged 10 to 17 with multiple sclerosis.

This clonotype was observed at least ten times. The chain joins TRBV2 to TRBJ2-3; 10 bases line up with TRBD2. Germline V gene lookup returns CDR1 SNHLY and CDR2 FYNNEI. The junction had 5 bases not matched to a gene; V was cut back by 4 bases and J by 4 bases. The CDR3 spans 15 residues. The CDR3 nucleotides read TGTGCCAGCAGTGCTCAAGCGGGAGGGGCAGATACGCAGTATTTT. This encodes CASSAQAGGADTQYF. Looking up the rest from reference TRBV2 and TRBJ2-3 gives the full variable domain: EPEVTQTPSHQVTQMGQEVILRCVPISNHLYFYWYRQILGQKVEFLVSFYNNEISEKSEIFDDQFSVERPDGSNFTLKIRSTKLEDSAMYFCASSAQAGGADTQYFGPGTRLTVL.

Comments on this clonotype: This may stem from a read error, because a much larger clone lies one nucleotide away. This chain uses TRBV4-3 with TRBJ2-7; tentative D call: TRBD2 (6 bases). CDR1 is LGHNA and CDR2 is YSLEER in the germline V gene. This CDR3 contains 15 residues. The CDR3 protein is CASSQEAGTPYERYF. The CDR3 DNA is TGCGCCAGCAGCCAAGAGGCGGGAACTCCCTACGAGCGGTACTTC.

This clonotype was counted only a few times. The V gene is TRBV5-1, the J gene TRBJ1-1, with D possibly matching TRBD1 (5 bases). CDR3 size: 14 residues. The V end was cut by 0 bases, the J end by 10 bases, with 16 bases between. The germline V gene has CDR1 SGHRS and CDR2 YFSETQ. CDR3: CASSLGDWGPGAFF. CDR3 DNA sequence: TGCGCCAGCAGCTTGGGGGATTGGGGACCTGGAGCTTTCTTT.

With respect to this clonotype: A read error may explain this, as a much larger clone is one base away. The rearrangement links TRBV6-1 to TRBJ2-5; D call uncertain. Germline V lookup: CDR1 MNHNS, CDR2 SASEGT. This CDR3 comprises 13 residues. The CDR3 DNA follows: TGTACCAGCAGTGAAGTTCAACAAGGGACCCAGTACTTC. Its protein product is CTSSEVQQGTQYF.

This clonotype has a single count. Germline and junction disagree at one end, which may indicate a read error. The chain couples TRBV14 to TRBJ2-5; no reliable D call. The J call is uncertain, as TRBJ2-7 better fits the DNA end. The germline V gene has CDR1 SGHDN and CDR2 FVKESK. The CDR3 totals 15 residues. CDR3 sequence: CVSSQELSPSYEQYF. The CDR3 nucleotides are TGTGTCAGCAGCCAAGAACTCAGTCCCTCCTACGAGCAGTACTTC.

V gene TRBV4-1 combines with J gene TRBJ2-5, with D perhaps matching TRBD2 (6 bases). The tail of the sequence fits TRBJ2-7 better, so the J call may be wrong. Germline-derived CDR1 and CDR2 are MGHRA and YSYEKL. The CDR3 contains 15 residues. The CDR3 DNA reads TGCGCCAGCAGCCAAGAAGAGAGGGGCGGGACCGAGCAGTACTTC. This gives the protein CASSQEERGGTEQYF.

This clonotype was observed a handful of times. This chain uses TRBV28 with TRBJ2-1; possibly TRBD2 for D (5 bases). Germline V gene sequence: CDR1 MDHEN, CDR2 SYDVKM. This CDR3 has 14 amino acids. The CDR3 loop is CAARGSTSYNEQFF. The CDR3 nucleotides read TGTGCGGCCCGCGGGTCTACCTCCTACAATGAGCAGTTCTTC.

J is TRBJ2-7 and V is TRBV20-1; D assignment may be TRBD1 or TRBD2 (6 bases each). V lost 6 bases, J lost 4 bases, and 10 bases lay in between. CDR3 size: 11 residues. Per germline, CDR1 DFQATT and CDR2 SNEGSKA (reference sequence). The CDR3 DNA sequence: TGCAGTGCAAGGAGGGGGTACGAGCAGTACGTC. Translation: CSARRGYEQYV.

A few counts support this clonotype. The V call is TRBV7-2, the J call TRBJ2-1; no reliable D call. The germline CDR1 and CDR2 sequences are SGHTA and FQGNSA. The CDR3 is 15 amino acids. V was pared by 5 bases and J by 6 bases, with 17 bases between. The CDR3: CASSPGGSVGNEQFF. In DNA, the CDR3 is TGTGCCAGCAGCCCAGGCGGATCCGTTGGCAATGAGCAGTTCTTC.

V is TRBV2 and J is TRBJ1-2; TRBD1 might be the D (5 bases). The CDR3 consists of 13 residues. The V end was cut by 8 bases, the J end by 6 bases, with 16 bases between. Germline V gene sequence: CDR1 SNHLY, CDR2 FYNNEI. The CDR3 bases are TGTGCCAGCGCCGGGACGAATACTCATGGCTACACCTTC. Protein: CASAGTNTHGYTF.

A few counts support this clonotype. The chain joins TRBV20-1 to TRBJ1-6; D unclear. This CDR3 has 16 residues. V lost 2 bases and J lost 5, with 16 bases in between. In germline, CDR1 is DFQATT, CDR2 SNEGSKA (reference sequence). The CDR3 loop reads CSARTTATGDNSPLHF. The CDR3 nucleotides are TGCAGTGCTAGAACAACGGCGACGGGAGATAATTCACCCCTCCACTTT.

The V and J genes are TRBV7-2 and TRBJ2-5, with TRBD2 identical over 9 bases. The CDR3 contains 17 residues. Germline trimming cut 5 bases from V and 2 bases from J; bases unmatched to any gene: 12. Germline CDR1 SGHTA, CDR2 FQGNSA. CDR3 loop: CASSPTRIAGVQETQYF. As DNA, the CDR3 is TGTGCCAGCAGCCCTACGCGAATAGCGGGAGTTCAAGAGACCCAGTACTTC.

This clonotype was counted at least ten times. The gene calls are TRBV6-5 and TRBJ2-4; no clear D gene. Germline assignment: CDR1 MNHEY and CDR2 SVGAGI. Trimming took 4 bases from V and 0 from J, leaving 13 bases between them. The CDR3 covers 16 residues. The CDR3 region is CASSLDGIVAKNIQYF. In DNA, the CDR3 is TGTGCCAGCAGTTTGGACGGCATAGTAGCCAAAAACATTCAGTACTTC.

Concerning this clonotype itself: An end of the junction does not agree with germline; a read error may underlie this. The rearrangement uses TRBV27 and TRBJ2-3; the D is unclear. The CDR3 sequence is 12 residues long. Germline V gene sequence: CDR1 MNHEY, CDR2 SMNVEV (reference sequence). This chain's CDR3 is CACSPPADTQYF. CDR3 DNA: TGTGCCTGCAGTCCCCCGGCGGATACGCAGTATTTT.

The V call is TRBV29-1, the J call TRBJ2-2, with 9 positions matching TRBD2. Germline loops: CDR1 SQVTM, CDR2 ANQGSEA. This CDR3 contains 15 residues. The J segment lost 4 bases and the V segment lost 1 base, leaving 4 bases of the junction unmatched. The CDR3, as DNA: TGCAGCGTTGAAGCCCTAGCGGGAACCACCGGGGAGCTGTTTTTT. This gives the protein CSVEALAGTTGELFF.

The CDR3 bases are TGTGCCAGCAGTGTTGGGACTAGCGGGAGCTTATCCTACGAGCAGTACTTC. This sequence encodes CASSVGTSGSLSYEQYF. The V and J genes are TRBV6-1 and TRBJ2-7; 14 positions agree with TRBD2. Germline values: CDR1 MNHNS, CDR2 SASEGT. This CDR3 spans 17 amino acids. Germline trimming cut 4 bases from V and 1 base from J; bases unmatched to any gene: 6.

The J gene is TRBJ2-7, the V gene TRBV27, with D perhaps TRBD1 (5 bases). Trimming left V 6 bases short and J 7 bases short, with 13 bases between. Germline-derived CDR1 and CDR2 are MNHEY and SMNVEV (reference sequence). The CDR3 sequence is 12 residues long. The CDR3 nucleotides read TGTGCCAGCAGCAGGGTGGGTGAGGAGCAGTACTTC. It yields the protein CASSRVGEEQYF.

The chain joins TRBV11-2 to TRBJ2-3; no reliable D call. The CDR3 is made up of 13 amino acids. Trimming removed 6 bases at V and 5 bases at J, with 12 bases between. Germline CDR1 reads SGHAT; CDR2 reads FQNNGV. CDR3 DNA: TGTGCCAGCAGGGGGATGGTAGAAGATACGCAGTATTTT. It specifies CASRGMVEDTQYF.

In its sample, this clonotype was seen a few times. The rearrangement joins TRBV24-1 to TRBJ2-5; 8 bases match TRBD1. This CDR3 has 14 residues. Germline V gene data show CDR1 as KGHDR and CDR2 as SFDVKD. V trimming: 3 bases; J trimming: 5 bases; junction bases outside the gene matches: 4. The CDR3 sequence is CATSDRQGRETQYF. CDR3 coding DNA: TGTGCCACCAGTGATCGACAGGGGCGGGAGACCCAGTACTTC.

This clonotype was picked up a small number of times. J is TRBJ2-5 and V is TRBV20-1; 10 nucleotides agree with TRBD2. Germline V gene sequence: CDR1 DFQATT, CDR2 SNEGSKA (reference sequence). The CDR3 has 13 residues. The ends lost 1 base at V and 8 bases at J; junction bases unmatched: 4. The CDR3, as DNA: TGCAGTGCTAGAGGGACTAGCGGCCCCACCCAGTACTTC. Amino acid sequence: CSARGTSGPTQYF.

The chain employs TRBV20-1 and TRBJ2-7; TRBD1 aligns across 9 bases. CDR1 and CDR2 from the germline V gene are DFQATT and SNEGSKA (reference sequence). The V segment lost 5 bases and the J segment 3 bases; nucleotides outside the gene matches: 5. This CDR3 is 13 amino acids long. CDR3 DNA: TGCAGTGCTCGCTGGACAGGGGACTACGAGCAGTACTTC. Its translation: CSARWTGDYEQYF.

The chain carries TRBV18 and TRBJ1-5; TRBD1 is a possible D gene (5 bases). V gave up 3 bases and J gave up 6 bases, with 15 bases separating them. Germline V gives CDR1 KGHSH, CDR2 LQKENI. This CDR3 comprises 15 residues. The CDR3 coding sequence is TGTGCCAGCTCACCGCAACGGGGACGAGGTCAGCCCCAGCATTTT. It is translated as CASSPQRGRGQPQHF.

This clonotype showed up just a few times. The chain combines TRBV2 with TRBJ1-1; no reliable D call. The CDR3 runs to 13 residues. Trimming left V 1 base short and J 6 bases short, with 9 bases between. CDR1 is SNHLY, CDR2 FYNNEI, per germline. The CDR3 coding sequence is TGTGCCAGCAGTGAAGTCGTCAGCCCTGAAGCTTTCTTT. Amino acid sequence: CASSEVVSPEAFF.

The chain uses TRBV4-3 and TRBJ2-6; TRBD1 agrees at 10 bases. After removal of 1 base from V and 1 base from J, the junction contained 7 bases not matched to a gene. This CDR3 has 19 amino acids. Germline assignment: CDR1 LGHNA and CDR2 YSLEER. The CDR3 DNA is TGCGCCAGCAGCCAAGCCCTGGGACAGGGGATTTCTGGGGCCAACGTCCTGACTTTC. The encoded protein is CASSQALGQGISGANVLTF.

There are many counts of this clonotype. A much larger clone sits a single nucleotide away, making a read error possible. This chain connects TRBV10-2 to TRBJ1-2, with D unclear. From germline, CDR1 is WSHSY and CDR2 SAAADI. Trimming stripped 0 bases from V and 4 bases from J, with 9 bases between. The CDR3 is 14 amino acids. The DNA for the CDR3 is TGCGCCAGCAGTGAGTCAAGTGACGGCTATGGCTACACCTTC. This gives the protein CASSESSDGYGYTF.

The chain is built from TRBV28 and TRBJ2-7; D not certain. The CDR3 contains 14 residues. Germline CDR1 is MDHEN and CDR2 is SYDVKM. The V end lost 2 bases, the J end lost 10 bases, and 18 bases lay between the germline ends. The CDR3 region has the DNA TGTGCCAGCAGTTTAAAGACCCCCCCTCGAACCCAGTACTTC. It translates to CASSLKTPPRTQYF.

This clonotype has just a few counts. The rearrangement links TRBV18 to TRBJ2-5, with D unclear. V was trimmed by 6 bases and J by 2 bases, leaving 13 bases between them. Germline lookup yields CDR1 KGHSH and CDR2 LQKENI. The CDR3 spans 14 residues. The CDR3 protein is CASSNTASQETQYF. The CDR3 bases are TGTGCCAGCTCGAACACCGCTTCACAAGAGACCCAGTACTTC.